The rows below give T cell receptor beta chains drawn from one sample of a study of beta chain features in type 1 diabetes. Measured with immunoSEQ multiplex PCR; TCRdb has only the in-frame clones, and not every one. The sample has nearly 250,000 clones, 55% to 70% seen once; the top ten hold about 0.051%. The sample was naive CD4+ T cells from blood. All receptors derive from a man aged 30 to 39 in good health. The CDR3 runs from the conserved cysteine through the conserved F or W.

>TRBV29-1|TRBJ2-1
CSVRSGTSGYNEQFF
>TRBV15|TRBJ2-1
CATSLQGGEQFF
>TRBV29-1|TRBJ1-2
CSVGRQLNYGYTF
>TRBV30|TRBJ1-5
CAWSVQATFNQPQHF
>TRBV11-2|TRBJ1-2
CASSRDRDGYTF
>TRBV15|TRBJ2-7
CATSRDALGEDFYEQYF
>TRBV30|TRBJ1-1
CAWRQTNTEAFF
>TRBV30|TRBJ2-5
CAWSRGELETQYF
>TRBV14|TRBJ2-1
CASSNYNEQFF
>TRBV7-9|TRBJ1-1
CASSLETLNTEAFF
>TRBV15|TRBJ1-4
CATSPRPRGYEKLFF
>TRBV29-1|TRBJ2-1
CSVGLALFQNEQFF
>TRBV9|TRBJ1-1
CASSPGQGTNTEAFF
>TRBV25-1|TRBJ2-7
CASSEYTMPYEQYF
>TRBV11-2|TRBJ2-3
CASSLVAGDFTDTQYF
>TRBV30|TRBJ1-5
CAWSRTGDQPQHF
>TRBV29-1|TRBJ2-1
CSVTSGTYNEQFF
>TRBV9|TRBJ2-5
CASSVGAPGIQYF
>TRBV7-2|TRBJ2-4
CASSLAAVVNIQYF
>TRBV13|TRBJ1-1
CASSLKTAEAFF
>TRBV19|TRBJ2-1
CASSFPIGNEQFF
>TRBV4-1|TRBJ1-1
CASSLLVHTEAFF
>TRBV30|TRBJ1-2
CAWSVQQGYGYTF
>TRBV29-1|TRBJ2-1
CSVDLLYNEQFF
>TRBV29-1|TRBJ2-7
CSVGPLAGGYEQYF
>TRBV30|TRBJ2-5
CAWSVMQGLAETQYF
>TRBV29-1|TRBJ2-7
CSVGDRPEQYF
>TRBV2|TRBJ2-5
CASSVWHNQETQYF
>TRBV5-4|TRBJ2-7
CASSSTPGQGAEQYF
>TRBV5-5|TRBJ1-2
CASSSNSLWEGYTF
>TRBV30|TRBJ1-1
CAWSKGQGPEAFF
>TRBV7-9|TRBJ1-2
CASSSPANYGYTF
>TRBV25-1|TRBJ2-3
CASSKTDTQYF
>TRBV29-1|TRBJ1-2
CSVEGGTSEGYTF
>TRBV7-9|TRBJ2-7
CASSSKLAEQYF
>TRBV5-6|TRBJ2-7
CASSPPSGSYEQYF
>TRBV4-1|TRBJ2-7
CASSQVGRGENEQYF
>TRBV29-1|TRBJ1-6
CSVCVSYNSPLHF
>TRBV4-3|TRBJ2-1
CASSQDRGNNEQFF
>TRBV30|TRBJ1-6
CACAGGGAVNSPLHF